This T cell receptor (beta chain) was sequenced in a study of neurological immune-mediated disorders. The CDR3 is made up of 17 amino acids. In germline, CDR1 is MNHEY, CDR2 SVGAGI. V lost 2 bases to trimming and J lost 0 bases, with 13 bases between them. This clonotype has ten or more counts. Its antigen is not identified. Each CDR3 protein gets one entry after TCRdb re-called the 5' RACE reads with MiXCR. The data show tens of thousands of distinct CDR3 sequences, about 4% seen once. Notes on the study in general: When the repertoires were sorted by phylogenetic grouping, those of 18 of 34 multiple sclerosis patients ended up in one related-CDR3 cluster, a possible signature.

The specimen was PBMCs. This chain connects TRBV6-5 to TRBJ2-2; the D is unclear. The sequence derives from a man in his forties or fifties with multiple sclerosis. CDR3 nucleotide sequence: TGTGCCAGCAGTTACCAATCTCCGGAGACGAACACCGGGGAGCTGTTTTTT. Its translation: CASSYQSPETNTGELFF.